This T cell receptor beta chain was captured in a study of spatial heterogeneity in lung cancer. Time point specified: blood at routine non-recurrence follow-up after resection. There are many counts of this clonotype. From the 5' RACE reads, TCRdb called clonotypes with MiXCR, one entry per CDR3 protein. The sample has 50,000 or so distinct CDR3 sequences, over 9.5% seen once. Trimming took off 0 bases at V and 2 bases at J, with 6 bases between the two ends. CDR3 length: 14 amino acids. Germline CDR1 LGHNA, CDR2 YNFKEQ. The source of this sequence is a male donor with early-stage non-small cell lung cancer. This sequence joins TRBV4-2 and TRBJ2-3; D is ambiguous. The material sequenced was PBMCs, taken at follow-up. The CDR3 region is CASSQELFTDTQYF. CDR3 DNA: TGTGCCAGCAGCCAAGAACTCTTCACAGATACGCAGTATTTT.